This T cell receptor (beta chain) was recorded in a study of blood T cell repertoires in COVID-19. Looking at the study overall: Researchers got acute and convalescent COVID-19 samples from the United States, Italy and Spain. In each case, the material was cDNA or gDNA derived from T cells, B-cell-depleted T cells, or PBMCs.

As handled by the study authors: Cell counts per sample came from amplifying reference gene primers. Profiling relied on immunoSEQ multiplex PCR, and the TCRdb table lists in-frame clones only, not all of them. The D gene and trimming were derived from the DNA, and the V and J assignments and clone size from that table. The data hold 180,000 or so clones, with more than 75% observed a single time. The receptor was derived from a man aged 35-49 years with active or convalescent COVID-19. Source material: peripheral blood.

The CDR3 protein is CASSPNTGTGYTF. The CDR3 coding sequence is TGTGCCAGCTCACCCAATACAGGGACTGGCTACACCTTC. The chain is built from TRBV18 and TRBJ1-2; TRBD1 is a possible D gene (6 bases). Germline CDR1 is KGHSH and CDR2 is LQKENI. The CDR3 is 13 amino acids. V was shortened by 3 bases and J by 7 bases, with 12 bases between the two germline ends. The full variable domain, in which reference TRBV18 and TRBJ1-2 provide the parts outside the CDR3, is NAGVMQNPRHLVRRRGQEARLRCSPMKGHSHVYWYRQLPEEGLKFMVYLQKENIIDESGMPKERFSAEFPKEGPSILRIQQVVRGDSAAYFCASSPNTGTGYTFGSGTRLTVV.